These 28 T cell receptor beta chains originate from one sample sequenced in a study of post-analysis software for immune sequencing data. Study results and caveats: Among 5 or 6 TRBV segments more frequent in patients than controls were TRBV5-6, TRBV5-1 and TRBV20-1.

cDNA libraries of TCR beta carried unique molecular identifiers. TCRdb reprocessed the PCR reads with MiXCR, giving one entry per CDR3 protein. The table lists 170,000 or so distinct CDR3 sequences, 30% of them singletons. Which antigens these TCRs recognize remains unknown. Source material: blood. All receptors come from a girl under 18 with multiple sclerosis.

This clonotype came up many times. The gene calls are TRBV6-6 and TRBJ2-3; 12 bases fit TRBD2. The germline V gene encodes CDR1 MNHNY and CDR2 SVGAGI (reference sequence). V lost 5 bases to trimming and J lost 3 bases; unmatched junction nucleotides: 6. This CDR3 is 16 amino acids long. CDR3 region: CASSPLAGGGTDTQYF. The CDR3, as DNA: TGTGCCAGCAGTCCCCTAGCGGGAGGGGGGACAGATACGCAGTATTTT.

This clonotype has at least ten counts. This chain uses TRBV12-3 or TRBV12-4 with TRBJ1-5, with D perhaps matching TRBD1 (5 bases). V lost 5 bases and J lost 6, with 17 bases in between. The CDR3 has 15 residues. The CDR3: CASSRAGPTRQPQHF. The DNA for the CDR3 is TGTGCCAGCAGTCGGGCAGGGCCCACCCGTCAGCCCCAGCATTTT.

This clonotype was detected a few times. For the CDR3, the DNA is TGTGCCAGCAGCTCCATCGGACAGCAGAACACTGAAGCTTTCTTT. Translated, it gives CASSSIGQQNTEAFF. The chain uses TRBV7-9 and TRBJ1-1; D is possibly TRBD1 (6 bases). The CDR3 consists of 15 residues. The V end was cut by 4 bases, the J end by 1 base, with 13 bases between. CDR1 SEHNR and CDR2 FQNEAQ come from the germline V gene (reference sequence).

Comment on this clonotype: The CDR3 ends on some other residue instead of the conserved phenylalanine or tryptophan, so this is likely a read error. The chain employs TRBV5-6 and TRBJ1-2, with a tentative D call TRBD1 (6 bases). The germline V and J ends were trimmed by 0 bases and 7 bases, with 25 bases remaining between them. Germline V gene sequence: CDR1 SGHDT, CDR2 YYEEEE. The CDR3 has 18 residues. CDR3 residues: CASSLESEEGGLDCGYTC. The CDR3, as DNA: TGTGCCAGCAGCTTGGAATCAGAGGAAGGGGGGCTGGACTGTGGCTACACCTGC.

There are a few counts of this clonotype. A junction end diverges from the germline sequence, so it may reflect a read error. The gene calls are TRBV10-3 and TRBJ2-1, with TRBD2 matching over 11 bases. The CDR3 has 14 residues. CDR1 is ENHRY, CDR2 SYGVKD, per germline. The CDR3 coding sequence is TGTGTCATCACTAGCGGGAGCTCCTACAATGAGCAGTTCTTC. Translation gives CVITSGSSYNEQFF.

Comments on this clonotype: A read error may produce the germline difference seen at one junction end. The J gene is TRBJ2-1, the V gene TRBV5-1; 7 nucleotides line up with TRBD2. Germline V lookup: CDR1 SGHRS, CDR2 YFSETQ. The CDR3 runs to 14 residues. CDR3 sequence: CASSLSGPYSEQFF. The CDR3 coding sequence is TGCGCCAGCAGCCTTAGCGGGCCCTACAGTGAGCAGTTCTTC.

The chain is built from TRBV3-1 and TRBJ2-7; TRBD2 is a possible D gene (5 bases). The ends were cut back, 1 base at V and 4 bases at J, with 11 bases in the middle. Germline V CDR1 and CDR2: LGHDT, YNNKEL (reference sequence). The CDR3 loop spans 14 amino acids. CDR3 nucleotides: TGTGCCAGCAGCCAAGGTATGGGAGCGTACGAGCAGTACTTC. Translation: CASSQGMGAYEQYF.

This clonotype occurred a few times. The rearrangement joins TRBV5-1 to TRBJ2-1; D is unresolved. V gave up 2 bases and J gave up 2 bases, with 5 bases separating them. The CDR3 length is 13 residues. The germline gives CDR1 SGHRS, CDR2 YFSETQ. CDR3 nucleotides: TGCGCCAGCAGCTTTGAGCCCTACAATGAGCAGTTCTTC. Its protein product is CASSFEPYNEQFF.

This clonotype was recorded at least ten times. The DNA for the CDR3 is TGTGCCATCAATCTCGAGGGGGGGGAGACCCAGTACTTC. Translation gives CAINLEGGETQYF. V gene TRBV10-3 combines with J gene TRBJ2-5, with a weak D call TRBD2 (7 bases). The CDR3 is made up of 13 amino acids. Trimming stripped 7 bases from V and 5 bases from J, with 14 bases between. The germline V gene encodes CDR1 ENHRY and CDR2 SYGVKD.

The rearrangement joins TRBV7-8 to TRBJ1-2; TRBD1 is a possible D gene (6 bases). The CDR3 contains 15 residues. V dropped 5 bases and J dropped 5 bases, with 18 bases sitting between them. Germline V CDR1 and CDR2: SGHVS, FQNEAQ. CDR3 nucleotide sequence: TGTGCCAGCAGCATAGGAATTGGAGGGGGTTATGGCTACACCTTC. This gives the protein CASSIGIGGGYGYTF.

This clonotype was found a few times. This rearrangement joins TRBV27 to TRBJ2-1; the match to TRBD2 covers 11 bases. The CDR3 sequence is 13 residues long. Trimming cost V 10 bases and J 8 bases; bases outside gene matches: 7. Germline CDR1 and CDR2: MNHEY and SMNVEV (reference sequence). The chain's CDR3 is CATLAGGLDEQFF. CDR3 nucleotides: TGTGCCACCTTAGCGGGAGGGCTCGATGAGCAGTTCTTC.

The J gene is TRBJ1-2, the V gene TRBV7-9; unclear D gene. The length of the CDR3 is 16 residues. With 2 bases removed from V and 1 base from J, the gap between germline ends came to 14 bases. From germline, CDR1 is SEHNR and CDR2 FQNEAQ (reference sequence). CDR3 DNA sequence: TGTGCCAGCAGCTTATATCGCGGGGAGGGTAACTATGGCTACACCTTC. As protein: CASSLYRGEGNYGYTF.

This clonotype has just a few counts. V and J are TRBV6-2 or TRBV6-3 and TRBJ2-1; D is ambiguous. The V end was cut by 6 bases, the J end by 8 bases, with 11 bases between. Germline CDR1 is MNHEY and CDR2 is SVGEGT. This CDR3 has 12 residues. CDR3 region: CASRASSDEQFF. For the CDR3, the DNA is TGTGCCAGCAGGGCCTCTTCCGATGAGCAGTTCTTC.

As for this clonotype: It may be a read error: a sequence one base away is much more abundant. The V gene is TRBV12-3 or TRBV12-4, the J gene TRBJ2-5; no clear D gene. Near its end, the DNA agrees better with TRBJ2-7, so the J call may be wrong. The length of the CDR3 is 12 residues. The CDR3 nucleotides are TGTGCCAGCAGTTTAAGTGTTCACGAGCAGTACTTC. Amino acid sequence: CASSLSVHEQYF.

The chain links TRBV20-1 to TRBJ1-2, with a weak D call TRBD1 (6 bases). The CDR3 covers 13 residues. The V gene's germline CDR1 is DFQATT and CDR2 SNEGSKA (reference sequence). Trimming stripped 3 bases from V and 8 bases from J, with 16 bases between. CDR3 nucleotide sequence: TGCAGTGCTAGTACACAGGGCACTCACGGCTACACCTTC. Its translation is CSASTQGTHGYTF.

To note about this clonotype: Possible read error: a much larger clone is one base away. The chain couples TRBV5-1 to TRBJ2-5; perhaps TRBD2 as D (6 bases). The J call is uncertain, as TRBJ2-7 better fits the DNA end. From germline, CDR1 is SGHRS and CDR2 YFSETQ. The CDR3 loop spans 13 amino acids. CDR3 sequence (DNA): TGCGTCAGCAGCTTGGCGGGGACGGACGAGCAGTACTTC. Translating it yields CVSSLAGTDEQYF.

Concerning this clonotype itself: The conserved final phenylalanine or tryptophan is absent from the CDR3, which likely points to a read error. The DNA is left out, because the CDR3 cannot be placed on it with certainty; the CDR3 is given as TCRdb lists it. The chain employs TRBV6-1 and TRBJ1-5; the D segment call TRBD1 is taken from the table without a DNA check. The CDR3 contains 12 residues when both ends are counted. Germline CDR1 is MNHNS and CDR2 is SASEGT. Here the CDR3 reads CASRETGVWTQP.

To note about this clonotype: This may be a read error, as it is one base from a much larger clone. The chain links TRBV6-5 to TRBJ2-1; 13 bases line up with TRBD2. Germline CDR1 reads MNHEY; CDR2 reads SVGAGI. CDR3 length equals 16 residues. CDR3 sequence (DNA): TGTGCCGGCAGTTATCGGACTAGCGGGGGCTACAATGAGCAGTTCTTC. This translates into CAGSYRTSGGYNEQFF.

J is TRBJ1-1 and V is TRBV20-1; a possible D gene is TRBD1 (6 bases). This CDR3 is 13 amino acids long. Germline V lookup: CDR1 DFQATT, CDR2 SNEGSKA (reference sequence). With 6 bases removed from V and 5 bases from J, the gap between germline ends came to 16 bases. CDR3 in DNA: TGCAGTGCCCACAGGGATGATTGGACTGAAGCTTTCTTT. Residues: CSAHRDDWTEAFF.

The chain is built from TRBV7-9 and TRBJ2-7, with D unclear. CDR1 SEHNR and CDR2 FQNEAQ come from the germline V gene (reference sequence). The ends were cut back, 5 bases at V and 5 bases at J, with 16 bases in the middle. The CDR3 runs to 14 residues. This CDR3 is CASSPLTPPNEQYF. CDR3 coding DNA: TGTGCCAGCAGCCCATTAACCCCTCCGAACGAGCAGTACTTC. Filled out from reference TRBV7-9 and TRBJ2-7, the complete variable domain reads DTGVSQNPRHKITKRGQNVTFRCDPISEHNRLYWYRQTLGQGPEFLTYFQNEAQLEKSRLLSDRFSAERPKGSFSTLEIQRTEQGDSAMYLCASSPLTPPNEQYFGPGTRLTVT.

The V call is TRBV20-1, the J call TRBJ1-5; D unresolved. CDR1 and CDR2 (germline): DFQATT, SNEGSKA (reference sequence). The CDR3 covers 13 residues. The V gene lost 6 bases and the J gene lost 5 bases, with 14 bases spanning the gap. CDR3: CSAHSQQDQPQHF. CDR3 in DNA: TGCAGTGCCCACTCCCAACAAGATCAGCCCCAGCATTTT.

A word on this clonotype: This could be a read error, since a much larger clone is one nucleotide away. CDR3 loop: CSLGLYNEQYF. The CDR3 DNA sequence: TGCAGCTTAGGATTGTACAATGAGCAGTACTTC. The rearrangement uses TRBV29-1 and TRBJ2-1; no firm D call. The closer fit of TRBJ2-7 to the DNA end suggests the J call may be wrong. The V gene's germline CDR1 is SQVTM and CDR2 ANQGSEA. The CDR3 is 11 residues long.

This clonotype was seen a handful of times. CDR3 sequence (DNA): TGTGCCAGCAGCACAGTCTCTAGCGGTTACAATGAGCAGTTCTTC. Amino acid sequence: CASSTVSSGYNEQFF. The chain uses TRBV12-3 or TRBV12-4 and TRBJ2-1; 7 bases align to TRBD2. This CDR3 is 15 amino acids long. The V segment lost 6 bases and the J segment 4 bases; nucleotides outside the gene matches: 9.

The chain carries TRBV12-3 or TRBV12-4 and TRBJ2-5; 14 nucleotides agree with TRBD2. The CDR3 is 14 residues long. Trimming took 3 bases from V and 13 from J; bases not matched to a gene: 7. CDR3: CASSLGTSGSYLYF. Here the CDR3 DNA reads TGTGCCAGCAGTTTGGGGACTAGCGGGAGTTATTTGTACTTC.

This clonotype has a handful of counts. The genes are TRBV14 and TRBJ2-2; 8 bases agree with TRBD2. V gave up 1 base and J gave up 3 bases; unmatched junction bases: 4. Germline V CDR1 and CDR2: SGHDN, FVKESK. The CDR3 runs to 16 residues. Written as DNA, the CDR3 is TGTGCCAGCAGCCAAGGAGCGGGAGTTGACACCGGGGAGCTGTTTTTT. The encoded protein is CASSQGAGVDTGELFF. Looking up the rest from reference TRBV14 and TRBJ2-2 gives the full variable domain: EAGVTQFPSHSVIEKGQTVTLRCDPISGHDNLYWYRRVMGKEIKFLLHFVKESKQDESGMPNNRFLAERTGGTYSTLKVQPAELEDSGVYFCASSQGAGVDTGELFFGEGSRLTVL.

Note on this clonotype: This CDR3 is missing its conserved last phenylalanine or tryptophan, likely due to a read error. V is TRBV20-1 and J is TRBJ2-5, with no clear D. Between the trimmed V and J ends, which lost 2 bases and 11 bases, there was a span of 24 bases. Per germline, CDR1 DFQATT and CDR2 SNEGSKA (reference sequence). This CDR3 comprises 15 residues. CDR3 DNA: TGCAGTGCTAGAATATCCCTAGGTGGATACAATGAGCAGTACGTC. It specifies CSARISLGGYNEQYV.

About this clonotype: This sequence may be a read error, since a much larger clone differs from it by one base. The CDR3 spells CASRAYLLRGTDTQYF. The DNA for the CDR3 is TGTGCCAGCCGCGCGTACCTTCTCCGGGGTACAGATACGCAGTATTTT. This chain joins TRBV9 and TRBJ2-3, with a weak D call TRBD2 (5 bases). This CDR3 has 16 residues. Germline CDR1 reads SGDLS; CDR2 reads YYNGEE. V shed 7 bases and J shed 3 bases, with 21 bases lying between them.

The V gene is TRBV7-2, the J gene TRBJ1-6, with TRBD1 matching over 8 bases. Germline CDR1 is SGHTA and CDR2 is FQGNSA. This CDR3 is built from 15 residues. Unmatched junction bases numbered 7, after V lost 5 bases and J lost 7 bases. The CDR3 DNA reads as TGTGCCAGCAGCCCGGGACAGGCAGGGAATTCACCCCTCCACTTT. Translating it yields CASSPGQAGNSPLHF.